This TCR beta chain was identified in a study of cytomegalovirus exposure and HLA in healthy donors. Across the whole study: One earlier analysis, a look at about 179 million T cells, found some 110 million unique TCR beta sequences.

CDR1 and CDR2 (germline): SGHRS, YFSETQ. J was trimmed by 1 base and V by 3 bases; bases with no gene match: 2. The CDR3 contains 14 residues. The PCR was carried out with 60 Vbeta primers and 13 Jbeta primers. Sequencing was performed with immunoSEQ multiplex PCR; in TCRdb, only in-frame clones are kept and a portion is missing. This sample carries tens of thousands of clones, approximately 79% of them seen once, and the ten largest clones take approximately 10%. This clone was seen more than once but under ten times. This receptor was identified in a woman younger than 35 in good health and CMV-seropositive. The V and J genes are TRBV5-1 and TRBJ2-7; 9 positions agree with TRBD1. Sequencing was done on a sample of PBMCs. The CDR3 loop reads CASSSGQGSYEQYF. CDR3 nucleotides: TGCGCCAGCAGCTCGGGACAGGGTTCCTACGAGCAGTACTTC. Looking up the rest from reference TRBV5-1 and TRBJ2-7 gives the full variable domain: KAGVTQTPRYLIKTRGQQVTLSCSPISGHRSVSWYQQTPGQGLQFLFEYFSETQRNKGNFPGRFSGRQFSNSRSEMNVSTLELGDSALYLCASSSGQGSYEQYFGPGTRLTVT.